These 30 T cell receptor beta chains were all obtained from the same sample, sequenced in a study of Ad26.COV2.S vaccination and SARS-CoV-2 variants. Indicated treatment: 15 to 20 received Ad26.COV2.S at low or high dose, single or two shots; five or six received placebo; per-sample allocation not given. Vaccine and placebo recipients were sampled on day 63 after the first injection. Measured with immunoSEQ multiplex PCR; TCRdb has only the in-frame clones, and not every one. The data hold about half a million clones, with 80% to 90% observed a single time. The sequencing used peripheral blood, collected in a trial of Ad26.COV2.S vaccine versus placebo. The receptor set was obtained from a person aged 18 to 65 who received the Ad26.COV2.S COVID-19 vaccine or a placebo.

In the case of this clone: The same CDR3 can be traced to other DNA sequences in this sample. This CDR3 is CASSYSGQSNQPQHF. CDR3 sequence (DNA): TGTGCCAGCAGTTACTCCGGACAGTCCAATCAGCCCCAGCATTTT. V usage is TRBV6-2 or TRBV6-3 and J usage is TRBJ1-5; tentatively, D is TRBD1 (6 bases). Germline V lookup: CDR1 MNHEY, CDR2 SVGEGT. This CDR3 region has 15 residues. V lost 0 bases and J lost 3, with 9 bases in between.

The V call is TRBV27, the J call TRBJ2-2, with D unresolved. V was cut by 0 bases and J by 6 bases, with 8 bases left in between. CDR1 is MNHEY and CDR2 is SMNVEV in the germline V gene (reference sequence). The CDR3 length is 14 residues. In DNA, the CDR3 is TGTGCCAGCAGTTTATCCGACAAATCCGGGGAGCTGTTTTTT. Its translation: CASSLSDKSGELFF.

The gene calls are TRBV18 and TRBJ1-3; D remains unclear. The V and J ends lost 0 bases and 0 bases respectively, with 6 bases between them. The germline gives CDR1 KGHSH, CDR2 LQKENI. The CDR3 has 15 amino acids. The CDR3 region is CASSPPSVSGNTIYF. DNA for the CDR3: TGTGCCAGCTCACCACCGAGCGTCTCTGGAAACACCATATATTTT.

This CDR3 reads CASSSRSSYEQYF. CDR3 coding DNA: TGTGCCAGCTCGAGTAGGAGCTCCTACGAGCAGTACTTC. This chain connects TRBV18 to TRBJ2-7; no definite D call. This CDR3 comprises 13 residues. V dropped 6 bases and J dropped 0 bases, with 9 bases sitting between them. Germline values: CDR1 KGHSH, CDR2 LQKENI.

J is TRBJ2-3 and V is TRBV6-5; D call uncertain. This CDR3 is built from 15 residues. The V gene lost 6 bases and the J gene lost 3 bases, with 16 bases spanning the gap. Germline CDR1 and CDR2: MNHEY and SVGAGI. The CDR3 loop reads CASRTTTGLTDTQYF. Here the CDR3 DNA reads TGTGCCAGCAGGACGACGACTGGTTTGACAGATACGCAGTATTTT.

This rearrangement joins TRBV27 to TRBJ1-1; D remains ambiguous. CDR3 size: 16 residues. The germline gives CDR1 MNHEY, CDR2 SMNVEV (reference sequence). The V end lost 6 bases, the J end lost 0 bases, and 17 bases lay between the germline ends. CDR3 sequence (DNA): TGTGCCAGCAGGAGTCATACCGGAGGGATGAACACTGAAGCTTTCTTT. This translates into CASRSHTGGMNTEAFF.

The CDR3 DNA follows: TGTGCCAGCAGCTTAGTTGGTGACAGACTCGAAGCTTTCTTT. Amino acids: CASSLVGDRLEAFF. This chain uses TRBV11-1 with TRBJ1-1, with D possibly being TRBD1 (5 bases). The CDR3 contains 14 residues. CDR1 is SGHAT, CDR2 FQDESV, per germline (reference sequence). V was pared by 1 base and J by 8 bases, with 14 bases between.

A single count supports this clone. This chain joins TRBV7-9 and TRBJ1-1, with D possibly matching TRBD1 (5 bases). Germline V gives CDR1 SEHNR, CDR2 FQNEAQ (reference sequence). The ends were cut back, 5 bases at V and 6 bases at J, with 13 bases in the middle. This CDR3 comprises 13 residues. CDR3 in amino acids: CASSKTGLAEAFF. In DNA form, the CDR3 reads TGTGCCAGCAGCAAAACAGGCCTCGCTGAAGCTTTCTTT.

This clone was recorded a few times. V and J are TRBV19 and TRBJ1-3; D remains ambiguous. The CDR3 is 14 amino acids. Germline CDR1 LNHDA, CDR2 SQIVND (reference sequence). The V end lost 3 bases, the J end lost 4 bases, and 10 bases lay between the germline ends. CDR3 bases: TGTGCCAGTAGTATTCTTCTCGGGGGAAACACCATATATTTT. Translating it yields CASSILLGGNTIYF. Based on the CDR3 plus reference TRBV19 and TRBJ1-3, the full variable domain is DGGITQSPKYLFRKEGQNVTLSCEQNLNHDAMYWYRQDPGQGLRLIYYSQIVNDFQKGDIAEGYSVSREKKESFPLTVTSAQKNPTAFYLCASSILLGGNTIYFGEGSWLTVV.

This clone has just a few counts. The genes are TRBV5-1 and TRBJ1-6; D gene ambiguous. The V gene lost 0 bases and the J gene lost 0 bases, with 7 bases spanning the gap. The germline gives CDR1 SGHRS, CDR2 YFSETQ. The CDR3 is 16 residues long. CDR3 in amino acids: CASSLAGSSYNSPLHF. The CDR3 DNA reads TGCGCCAGCAGCTTGGCCGGGAGCTCCTATAATTCACCCCTCCACTTT.

This clone was seen only a few times. The chain employs TRBV6-4 and TRBJ1-1; 8 bases line up with TRBD1. The V segment lost 6 bases and the J segment 1 base; nucleotides outside the gene matches: 1. The CDR3 has 13 residues. Germline-derived CDR1 and CDR2 are MRHNA and SNTAGT. Here the CDR3 reads CASRQGENTEAFF. The DNA for the CDR3 is TGTGCCAGCAGACAGGGGGAGAACACTGAAGCTTTCTTT.

This clone occurred a few times. The identical CDR3 is also encoded by other nucleotide sequences in the sample. The chain employs TRBV27 and TRBJ2-1, with 16 positions matching TRBD2. Unmatched junction bases numbered 3, after V lost 4 bases and J lost 0 bases. CDR1 is MNHEY and CDR2 is SMNVEV in the germline V gene (reference sequence). CDR3 length: 18 amino acids. In DNA form, the CDR3 reads TGTGCCAGCAGTTCGGGACTAGCGGGAGGGAGCTCCTACAATGAGCAGTTCTTC. Its protein product is CASSSGLAGGSSYNEQFF.

The rearrangement links TRBV9 to TRBJ1-4; 10 bases agree with TRBD1. Trimming took 4 bases from V and 8 from J; bases not matched to a gene: 11. The germline CDR1 and CDR2 sequences are SGDLS and YYNGEE. The CDR3 length is 16 residues. CDR3 nucleotides: TGTGCCAGCAGCCGCGGGCGGGACAGGGGATGGGAAAAACTGTTTTTT. Amino acid sequence: CASSRGRDRGWEKLFF.

This chain joins TRBV5-1 and TRBJ2-1, with 9 bases lining up with TRBD1. V lost 2 bases to trimming and J lost 2 bases; unmatched junction nucleotides: 5. This CDR3 is 16 amino acids long. The germline V gene encodes CDR1 SGHRS and CDR2 YFSETQ. The DNA of the CDR3 is TGCGCCAGCAGCTTATTACAGGGGGCCCCCTACAATGAGCAGTTCTTC. As protein: CASSLLQGAPYNEQFF.

The chain uses TRBV3-1 (or the pseudogene TRBV3-2) and TRBJ2-7; possibly TRBD2 for D (5 bases). Germline CDR1 and CDR2: LGHDT and YNNKEL (reference sequence). There are 14 residues in the CDR3. V lost 1 base and J lost 4, with 11 bases in between. The CDR3 protein is CASSQVASSYEQYF. CDR3 DNA: TGTGCCAGCAGCCAAGTGGCTAGCAGTTACGAGCAGTACTTC.

The chain carries TRBV6-2 or TRBV6-3 and TRBJ1-5; tentatively, D is TRBD1 (6 bases). Germline V CDR1 and CDR2: MNHEY, SVGEGT. This CDR3 spans 16 amino acids. The V gene lost 2 bases and the J gene lost 4 bases, with 15 bases spanning the gap. The CDR3 protein is CASSYGGLGANQPQHF. The CDR3, as DNA: TGTGCCAGCAGTTACGGAGGCCTGGGGGCGAATCAGCCCCAGCATTTT.

The V gene is TRBV6-1, the J gene TRBJ1-1; D remains ambiguous. Germline V gene sequence: CDR1 MNHNS, CDR2 SASEGT. V lost 2 bases and J lost 6, with 4 bases in between. The CDR3 contains 11 residues. This CDR3 is CASSERAEAFF. The CDR3 nucleotides read TGTGCCAGCAGTGAACGTGCTGAAGCTTTCTTT.

The chain is built from TRBV7-6 and TRBJ2-7, with 9 nucleotides matching TRBD1. CDR1 and CDR2 (germline): SGHVS, FNYEAQ. The CDR3 covers 15 residues. Trimming at V came to 1 base and at J to 2 bases, leaving 3 bases not matched to a gene. This chain's CDR3 is CASSLGQGGAYEQYF. In DNA, the CDR3 is TGTGCCAGCAGCTTAGGACAGGGGGGGGCCTACGAGCAGTACTTC. The full variable domain, with the rest looked up from reference TRBV7-6 and TRBJ2-7, is GAGVSQSPRYKVTKRGQDVALRCDPISGHVSLYWYRQALGQGPEFLTYFNYEAQQDKSGLPNDRFSAERPEGSISTLTIQRTEQRDSAMYRCASSLGQGGAYEQYFGPGTRLTVT.

The chain uses TRBV12-3 or TRBV12-4 and TRBJ1-1; TRBD1 matches at 7 bases. The J segment lost 11 bases and the V segment lost 5 bases, leaving 11 bases of the junction unmatched. This CDR3 has 13 amino acids. CDR3 sequence: CASSPPGQLRAFF. The CDR3 region has the DNA TGTGCCAGCAGTCCCCCGGGACAGCTTCGCGCTTTCTTT.

The rearrangement links TRBV18 to TRBJ2-2; unclear D gene. V dropped 4 bases and J dropped 4 bases, with 7 bases sitting between them. Germline V CDR1 and CDR2: KGHSH, LQKENI. This CDR3 region has 13 residues. The CDR3: CASSLSGTGELFF. CDR3 nucleotides: TGTGCCAGCTCACTGAGTGGCACCGGGGAGCTGTTTTTT.

V is TRBV11-1 and J is TRBJ2-1; 9 positions agree with TRBD1. Germline loops: CDR1 SGHAT, CDR2 FQDESV (reference sequence). J was trimmed by 9 bases and V by 3 bases; bases with no gene match: 12. The CDR3 covers 16 residues. The CDR3 region has the DNA TGTGCCAGCAGCTTTTATACAGGGGGCGCGAGGGTTGAGCAGTTCTTC. It specifies CASSFYTGGARVEQFF.

This clone was picked up one time. The chain employs TRBV3-1 (or the pseudogene TRBV3-2) and TRBJ2-5, with D hard to call. The CDR3 spans 14 residues. The V end lost 2 bases, the J end lost 1 base, and 8 bases lay between the germline ends. In germline, CDR1 is LGHDT, CDR2 YNNKEL (reference sequence). DNA for the CDR3: TGTGCCAGCAGCCAAAGGCTTACCCAAGAGACCCAGTACTTC. Translating it yields CASSQRLTQETQYF.

There are a few counts of this clone. The chain is built from TRBV2 and TRBJ1-1; maybe TRBD1 (6 bases). This CDR3 spans 14 amino acids. Germline lookup yields CDR1 SNHLY and CDR2 FYNNEI. Trimming took 8 bases from V and 6 from J, leaving 19 bases between them. For the CDR3, the DNA is TGTGCCAGCGCGCGGGAGGGGGGTTACGCTGAAGCTTTCTTT. Translation gives CASAREGGYAEAFF.

This chain connects TRBV5-4 to TRBJ2-7; the match to TRBD1 covers 9 bases. With V trimmed by 4 bases and J by 0 bases, 8 bases remained unmatched. CDR1 SGHNT and CDR2 YYREEE come from the germline V gene (reference sequence). CDR3 length equals 16 residues. DNA for the CDR3: TGTGCCAGCAGCGAGTGGGGGACAGGGAGCTCCTACGAGCAGTACTTC. Amino acids: CASSEWGTGSSYEQYF.

In its sample, this clone was seen a few times. The chain employs TRBV28 and TRBJ1-2, with TRBD1 matching 7 bases. Unmatched junction bases numbered 10, after V lost 6 bases and J lost 0 bases. The CDR3 covers 16 residues. CDR1 and CDR2 (germline): MDHEN, SYDVKM. The CDR3 DNA sequence: TGTGCCAGCAGCTTCCGACAGGGACCCACTAACTATGGCTACACCTTC. Residues: CASSFRQGPTNYGYTF.

The chain has TRBV7-9 and TRBJ2-7; possibly TRBD1 for D (7 bases). V was pared by 3 bases and J by 3 bases, with 18 bases between. Germline CDR1 is SEHNR and CDR2 is FQNEAQ (reference sequence). The CDR3 runs 16 residues. The CDR3 region is CASSFKGAGGIYEQYF. The CDR3 DNA is TGTGCCAGCAGCTTCAAGGGGGCCGGCGGGATCTACGAGCAGTACTTC.

This chain connects TRBV12-3 or TRBV12-4 to TRBJ2-7, with D perhaps matching TRBD2 (6 bases). Trimming pared 8 bases from V and 1 base from J, leaving 12 bases between. The CDR3 consists of 13 residues. Here the CDR3 reads CASCGLPSYEQYF. CDR3 sequence (DNA): TGTGCCAGCTGCGGACTACCATCCTACGAGCAGTACTTC.

The chain joins TRBV6-6 to TRBJ2-3, with D unclear. CDR1 is MNHNY, CDR2 SVGAGI, per germline (reference sequence). Between the trimmed V and J ends, which lost 2 bases and 5 bases, there was a span of 2 bases. This CDR3 spans 11 amino acids. This CDR3 reads CASSYQDTQYF. The CDR3 nucleotides read TGTGCCAGCAGTTACCAAGATACGCAGTATTTT.

The V gene is TRBV6-6, the J gene TRBJ2-2; 13 nucleotides agree with TRBD2. The ends lost 7 bases at V and 7 bases at J; junction bases unmatched: 6. Germline V gene sequence: CDR1 MNHNY, CDR2 SVGAGI (reference sequence). The CDR3 length is 15 residues. CDR3 sequence: CASKLLAGGIGELFF. The CDR3 bases are TGTGCCAGCAAGCTACTAGCGGGAGGGATCGGGGAGCTGTTTTTT.

This clone was seen just once. The chain uses TRBV6-5 and TRBJ2-1; D gene ambiguous. The germline gives CDR1 MNHEY, CDR2 SVGAGI. The V end lost 0 bases, the J end lost 1 base, and 10 bases lay between the germline ends. The length of the CDR3 is 16 residues. CDR3 residues: CASSYSTPKSYNEQFF. CDR3 nucleotides: TGTGCCAGCAGTTACTCTACCCCCAAATCCTACAATGAGCAGTTCTTC.